This T cell receptor (beta chain) came from a study of blood T cell repertoires in COVID-19. Study background: Specimens from acute and convalescent COVID-19 originated in the United States, Italy and Spain. Nucleic acid was either cDNA or gDNA, and it came from T cells, B-cell-depleted T cells, or PBMCs.

This CDR3 has 13 residues. Trimming at V came to 4 bases and at J to 10 bases, leaving 3 bases not matched to a gene. CDR1 is MNHEY and CDR2 is SVGAGI in the germline V gene. Authors' data handling: Amplification of reference gene primers was used by the study to estimate nucleated cell counts. Clones were sequenced by immunoSEQ multiplex PCR, and TCRdb holds only the in-frame ones, with some missing. Clone size and the V and J calls come from that table; the DNA yielded D and trimming. The table has about 91,000 clones, approximately 82% seen once. The genes are TRBV6-5 and TRBJ2-1; 11 nucleotides match TRBD2. The sequencing input was peripheral blood. This receptor was obtained from a man aged 45-60 years with active or convalescent COVID-19. DNA for the CDR3: TGTGCCAGCAGTTCCGGACTAGCGGGCGAGCAGTTCTTC. It codes for CASSSGLAGEQFF.